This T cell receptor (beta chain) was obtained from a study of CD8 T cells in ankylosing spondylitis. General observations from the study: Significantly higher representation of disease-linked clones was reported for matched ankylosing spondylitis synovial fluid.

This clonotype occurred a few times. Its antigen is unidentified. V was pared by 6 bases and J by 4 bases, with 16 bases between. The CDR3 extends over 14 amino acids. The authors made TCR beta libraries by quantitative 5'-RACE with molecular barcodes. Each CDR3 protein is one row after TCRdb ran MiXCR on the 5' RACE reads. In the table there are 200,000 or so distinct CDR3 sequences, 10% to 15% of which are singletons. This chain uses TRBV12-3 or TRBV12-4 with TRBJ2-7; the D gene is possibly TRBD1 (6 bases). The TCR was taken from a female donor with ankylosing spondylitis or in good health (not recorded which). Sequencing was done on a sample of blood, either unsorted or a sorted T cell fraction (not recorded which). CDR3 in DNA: TGTGCCAGCAGATCCGGGACAACCCTTTACGAGCAGTACTTC. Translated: CASRSGTTLYEQYF.